This T cell receptor beta chain was sequenced during a study of cytomegalovirus exposure and HLA in healthy donors. Study-level results: Some V segments (TRBV6-2 and TRBV6-3 among them) were excluded as indistinguishable. Certain sequence variants were highly shared and formed a cluster, and this cluster was likely a sequencing artifact.

Primers included in the PCR were 60 Vbeta and 13 Jbeta primers. The assay was immunoSEQ multiplex PCR, and TCRdb's table has in-frame clones only and misses some. This table has about 140,000 clones, around 85% appearing once. A word on this clone: What it binds is not known.

CDR3 size: 16 residues. V dropped 0 bases and J dropped 4 bases, with 13 bases sitting between them. The germline CDR1 and CDR2 sequences are SGDLS and YYNGEE. The origin of this receptor is a man aged 35 to 55 in good health and CMV-seropositive. The chain employs TRBV9 and TRBJ2-2, with D tentatively TRBD1 (6 bases). Input material: PBMCs. CDR3 sequence (DNA): TGTGCCAGCAGCGTAGAACAGGGCCCTAGCACCGGGGAGCTGTTTTTT. This encodes CASSVEQGPSTGELFF. Complete variable domain (other parts from reference TRBV9 and TRBJ2-2): DSGVTQTPKHLITATGQRVTLRCSPRSGDLSVYWYQQSLDQGLQFLIQYYNGEERAKGNILERFSAQQFPDLHSELNLSSLELGDSALYFCASSVEQGPSTGELFFGEGSRLTVL.